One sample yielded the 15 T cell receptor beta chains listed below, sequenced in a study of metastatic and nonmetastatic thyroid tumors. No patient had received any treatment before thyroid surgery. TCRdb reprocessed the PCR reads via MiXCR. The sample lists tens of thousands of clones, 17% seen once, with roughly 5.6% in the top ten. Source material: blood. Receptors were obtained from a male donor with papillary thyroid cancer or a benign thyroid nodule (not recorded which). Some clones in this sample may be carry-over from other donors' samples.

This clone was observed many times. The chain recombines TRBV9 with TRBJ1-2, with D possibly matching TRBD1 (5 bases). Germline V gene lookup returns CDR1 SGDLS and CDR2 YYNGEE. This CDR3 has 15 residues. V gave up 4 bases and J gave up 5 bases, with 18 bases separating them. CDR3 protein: CASSPTQGFIYGYTF. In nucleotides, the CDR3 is TGTGCCAGCAGCCCCACGCAGGGCTTCATTTATGGCTACACCTTC.

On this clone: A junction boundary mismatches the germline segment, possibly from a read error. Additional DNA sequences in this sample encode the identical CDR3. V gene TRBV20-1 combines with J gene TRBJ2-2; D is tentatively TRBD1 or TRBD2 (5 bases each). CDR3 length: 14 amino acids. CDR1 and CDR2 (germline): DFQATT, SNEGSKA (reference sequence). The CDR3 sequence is CSATTGVNTGELFF. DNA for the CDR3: TGCAGTGCTACTACAGGTGTCAACACCGGGGAGCTGTTCTTT.

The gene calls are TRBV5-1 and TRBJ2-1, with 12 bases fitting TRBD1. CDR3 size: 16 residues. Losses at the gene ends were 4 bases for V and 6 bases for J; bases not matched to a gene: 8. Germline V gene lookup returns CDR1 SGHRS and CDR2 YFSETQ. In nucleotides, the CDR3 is TGCGCCAGCAGCGGATCGGGACAGGGGGCGTTCAATGAGCAGTTCTTC. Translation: CASSGSGQGAFNEQFF.

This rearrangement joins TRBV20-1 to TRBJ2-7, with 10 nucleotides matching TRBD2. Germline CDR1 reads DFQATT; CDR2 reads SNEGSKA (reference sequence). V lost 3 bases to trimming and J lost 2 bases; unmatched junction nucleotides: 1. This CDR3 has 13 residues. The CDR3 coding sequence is TGCAGTGCTAGTGGACTAGCGGCCTACGAGCAGTACTTC. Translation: CSASGLAAYEQYF.

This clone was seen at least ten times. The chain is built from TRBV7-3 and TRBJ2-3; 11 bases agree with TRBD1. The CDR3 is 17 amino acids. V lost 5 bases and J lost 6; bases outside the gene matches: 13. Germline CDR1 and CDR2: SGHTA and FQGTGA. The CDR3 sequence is CASSQNEGQGVLDTQYF. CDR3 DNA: TGTGCCAGCAGCCAAAACGAGGGACAGGGGGTTTTGGATACGCAGTATTTT.

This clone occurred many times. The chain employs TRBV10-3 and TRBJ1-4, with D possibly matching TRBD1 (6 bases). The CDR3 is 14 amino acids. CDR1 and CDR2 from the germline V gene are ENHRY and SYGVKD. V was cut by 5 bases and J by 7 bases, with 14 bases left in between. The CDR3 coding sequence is TGTGCCATCAGTCCGGACAGTAGAGGTGAAAAACTGTTTTTT. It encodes CAISPDSRGEKLFF.

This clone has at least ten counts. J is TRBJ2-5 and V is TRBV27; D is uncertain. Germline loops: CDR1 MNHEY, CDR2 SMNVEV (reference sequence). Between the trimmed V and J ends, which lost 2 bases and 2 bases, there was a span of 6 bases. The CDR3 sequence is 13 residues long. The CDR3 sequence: CASSLTDQETQYF. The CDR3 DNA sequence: TGTGCCAGCAGTTTAACCGATCAAGAGACCCAGTACTTC.

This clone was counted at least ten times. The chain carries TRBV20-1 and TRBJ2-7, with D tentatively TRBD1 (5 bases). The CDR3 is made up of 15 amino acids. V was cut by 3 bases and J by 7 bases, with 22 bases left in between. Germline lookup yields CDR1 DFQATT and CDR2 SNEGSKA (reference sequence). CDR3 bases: TGCAGTGCTAGTATGGCGCAGGGAAGTCTAGGGGAGCAGTACTTC. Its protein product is CSASMAQGSLGEQYF.

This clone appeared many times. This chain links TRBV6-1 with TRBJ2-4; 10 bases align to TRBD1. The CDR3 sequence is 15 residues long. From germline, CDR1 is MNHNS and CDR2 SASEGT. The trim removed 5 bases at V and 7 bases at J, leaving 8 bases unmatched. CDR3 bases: TGTGCCAGCAGTCCACGAACGGGACAGGGGAACATTCAGTACTTC. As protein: CASSPRTGQGNIQYF.

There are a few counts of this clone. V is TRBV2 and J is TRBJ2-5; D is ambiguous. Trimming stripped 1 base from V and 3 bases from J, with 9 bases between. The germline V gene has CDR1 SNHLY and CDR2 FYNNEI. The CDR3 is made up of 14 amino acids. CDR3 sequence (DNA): TGTGCCAGCAGTGAAGAGAGCAGAAAAGAGACCCAGTACTTC. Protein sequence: CASSEESRKETQYF.

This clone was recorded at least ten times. The DNA of the CDR3 is TGTGCCATCAGTGAAAGTAGCTCCTACAATGAGCAGTTCTTC. Translated, it gives CAISESSSYNEQFF. V and J are TRBV10-3 and TRBJ2-1, with D unresolved. Germline V gene sequence: CDR1 ENHRY, CDR2 SYGVKD. CDR3 length: 14 amino acids. Between the trimmed V and J ends, which lost 3 bases and 0 bases, there was a span of 6 bases.

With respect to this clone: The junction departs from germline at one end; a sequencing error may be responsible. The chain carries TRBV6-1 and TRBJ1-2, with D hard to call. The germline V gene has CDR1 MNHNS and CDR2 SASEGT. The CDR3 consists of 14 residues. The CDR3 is CASNEARRRDGYTF. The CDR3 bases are TGTGCCAGCAATGAAGCGCGTCGGAGGGATGGCTACACCTTC.

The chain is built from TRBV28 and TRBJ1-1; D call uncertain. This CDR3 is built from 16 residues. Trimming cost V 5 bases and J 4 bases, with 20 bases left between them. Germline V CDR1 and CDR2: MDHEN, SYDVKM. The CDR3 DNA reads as TGTGCCAGCAGTCCCCCTTGGTGGGGAATGGGCACTGAAGCTTTCTTT. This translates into CASSPPWWGMGTEAFF.

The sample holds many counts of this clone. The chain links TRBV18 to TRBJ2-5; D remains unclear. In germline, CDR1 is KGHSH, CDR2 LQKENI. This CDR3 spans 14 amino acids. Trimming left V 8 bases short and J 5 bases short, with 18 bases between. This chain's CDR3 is CASASPPRSETQYF. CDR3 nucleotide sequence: TGTGCCAGCGCCTCCCCCCCAAGGAGCGAGACCCAGTACTTC.

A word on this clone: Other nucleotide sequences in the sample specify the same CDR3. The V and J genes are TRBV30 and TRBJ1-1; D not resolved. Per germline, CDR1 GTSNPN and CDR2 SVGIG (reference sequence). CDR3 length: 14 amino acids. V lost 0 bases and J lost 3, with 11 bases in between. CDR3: CAWSVTQGYTEAFF. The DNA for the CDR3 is TGTGCCTGGAGTGTTACGCAAGGATACACTGAAGCTTTCTTT.